This T cell receptor beta chain was sequenced for a study of blood T cells in healthy people across ages (dated by TCRdb to 2014 to 2015). With regard to the full study: In model experiments, template switching captured about one uniquely barcoded TCR beta cDNA molecule for every two T cells. Age-related changes in TCR beta repertoire diversity were measured in the study by deep sequencing normalized with unique cDNA molecular identifiers. Donors were grouped into four age groups: young (average roughly 15 years), middle-aged (approximately 41), aged (around 60) and long-lived (approximately 78). To avoid experimental bias, donors of different ages were randomly spread across the sequencing lanes. For two donors (one aged 18 to 30 and one aged 80 or older), the study analyzed two additional independent replicas of 1 million unique cDNA reads from the same blood draw.

Comments on this clonotype: Its target antigen remains unknown. Base quality data are lacking; no much larger clone is found one base away.

Systemically healthy Caucasian individuals from Russia, about 38 in total and aged about 6 to 95 years, were included as donors. Each donor gave approximately 9.3 milliliters of peripheral blood, collected into EDTA-treated Vacutainer tubes. Ficoll-Paque density-gradient centrifugation was used to isolate PBMCs, with at least 6 million per sample. Total RNA, at least 6 micrograms per sample, was extracted from PBMCs with Trizol reagent. For every donor, flow cytometry on a PBMC aliquot measured the percentage of naive CD45RAhigh/CD27high T cells. The germline V gene (reference sequence) provides CDR1 DFQATT and CDR2 SNEGSKA. The CDR3 runs 11 amino acids, cysteine and phenylalanine included. Only CDR3 DNA remains: 33 bases, in frame from the first base. The library was produced with 5' RACE. A second PCR of about 7 to 12 cycles was run with a J-beta primer mix and a sample-barcoded 5' primer. A unique molecular identifier was introduced onto each TCR beta cDNA molecule by a template-switch 5' adaptor carrying 12 random nucleotides. At least 2.5 million CDR3-containing paired-end reads were obtained from each sample. First-strand cDNA synthesis was performed from all RNA using the Mint cDNA synthesis kit, with priming by a TRBC-specific oligonucleotide. After uracil-DNA glycosylase treatment, a first 18-cycle PCR used universal primers M1SS and BC2_uni_R on all cDNA. The authors processed their data as follows. For normalization, 1 million high-quality reads were randomly selected from each sample, with every read carrying a distinct molecular identifier. Reads with shared molecular identifiers were discarded instead of being binned into consensus sequences. CDR3 identification, clonotype clustering and error correction used MiTCR with a Q25 quality threshold and the strictest error-elimination algorithm. A nonparametric unseen species model using Euler transformation provided a lower-bound estimate of total TCR beta diversity. TCRdb ran its own pipeline on the public reads, namely fastp trimming at Q25 and MiXCR clone calling, and kept in-frame beta chains. Identical CDR3 protein sequences are pooled into one entry, listed with their most common genes and DNA. TCRdb's processing, not the study's, gives the V and J calls here. This sample gives 1.8 million or so distinct CDR3 sequences in total; about two fifths of them show up just once. The ten largest clones capture more than 20% of the sample.

The research as a whole found: A strong correlation was found between observed TCR beta diversity and the percentage of naive T cells measured by flow cytometry. Donor CMV infection status was unknown, potentially confounding age-related changes in expanded clonotypes. Compared with the aged group, more naive CD4+ T cells, fewer expanded clones and increased TCR diversity were shown by the long-lived group, suggesting age selection. As age increased, observed TCR beta diversity per million T cells dropped in a roughly linear way, and a significant reduction was already evident by age about 40. Estimates of total diversity based on one million sequenced T cells were considered lower bounds and underestimates. Conclusive comparison of naive and antigen-experienced compartments was prevented by the profiling of bulk unsorted PBMCs.

Rearrangement joined TRBV20-1 to TRBJ2-3; 7 junctional bases match TRBD2. The origin of this receptor is a human donor in good health. Sequencing input: blood. Here the CDR3 is given as CGGGRRDTQYF. At the DNA level, the sequence is TGCGGGGGGGGGAGACGGGATACGCAGTATTTT.